This entry features one T cell receptor beta chain sequence. Its antigen is undetermined. The DNA is omitted, as the CDR3 cannot be located on it reliably, and the CDR3 follows TCRdb's listing. This specimen comes from a study of Graves' ophthalmopathy and Graves' hyperthyroidism. Study-level results: Sensitivity reached roughly 70% and specificity more than 72% when the model predicted ophthalmopathy progression.

Both ends counted, the CDR3 spans 15 residues. CDR1 is SGDLS and CDR2 is YYNGEE in the germline V gene. CDR3 regions of TCR beta were amplified from RNA transcripts. HTBI primers primed a first-round RT-PCR, and a second-round multiplex PCR followed. TCRdb re-analysed the multiplex PCR reads in MiXCR, keeping a single row per CDR3 protein. This table has fewer than 70,000 distinct CDR3 sequences, roughly half appearing once. Certain patients, namely those with other autoimmune diseases, uncontrolled infections, pregnancy or lactation, were excluded. The PBMC fraction was derived from 9 to 10 ml of fresh peripheral blood.

Material for sequencing was peripheral blood. The rearrangement links TRBV9 to TRBJ2-1; no check of the table's D call, TRBD2, against the DNA was made. The origin of this receptor is an adult woman with Graves' ophthalmopathy. The CDR3 spells CASSVARGNGGKLFF.